The 9 T cell receptor beta chains below all came from one sample that was sequenced in a study of shared clonotypes between healthy human individuals. TCRdb keeps only in-frame clones here, not all; method: immunoSEQ multiplex PCR. The profile shows fewer than 550,000 clones, over 75% of them singletons. The specimen sequenced was PBMCs. The receptors were gathered from a woman aged 40 to 50 in good health. Some clones in this sample may be carry-over from other donors' samples.

This rearrangement joins TRBV29-1 to TRBJ2-2; 10 bases are a match to TRBD1. The CDR3 length is 15 residues. Trimming at V came to 7 bases and at J to 2 bases, leaving 7 bases not matched to a gene. From germline, CDR1 is SQVTM and CDR2 ANQGSEA. CDR3 loop: CSARTGGLNTGELFF. In nucleotides, the CDR3 is TGCAGCGCCAGGACAGGGGGGCTTAACACCGGGGAGCTGTTTTTT.

This clone has only one observation. This chain uses TRBV28 with TRBJ1-6; D might be TRBD1 (5 bases). V was pared by 8 bases and J by 7 bases, with 18 bases between. The CDR3 extends over 15 amino acids. Germline-derived CDR1 and CDR2 are MDHEN and SYDVKM. CDR3 in amino acids: CASSPSSGGNSPLHF. The CDR3 nucleotides read TGTGCCAGCTCCCCTTCCTCCGGGGGAAATTCACCCCTCCACTTT.

This clone showed up just once. The genes are TRBV5-1 and TRBJ2-3, with TRBD1 matching 8 bases. V shed 3 bases, J shed 2 bases, and the junction held 2 bases outside the gene matches. Germline lookup yields CDR1 SGHRS and CDR2 YFSETQ. This CDR3 has 14 amino acids. CDR3 region: CASSWTGLTDTQYF. In DNA, the CDR3 is TGCGCCAGCAGCTGGACAGGGCTCACAGATACGCAGTATTTT.

As regards this clone: One end of the junction is discordant with germline, which a read error may explain. V gene TRBV30 combines with J gene TRBJ2-7, with D unclear. The CDR3 runs 12 residues. Looked up from germline, CDR1 is GTSNPN and CDR2 is SVGIG (reference sequence). CDR3 in amino acids: CAWRGQTYGQYF. For the CDR3, the DNA is TGTGCCTGGAGAGGGCAGACCTACGGGCAGTACTTC. Full variable domain (rest looked up from reference TRBV30 and TRBJ2-7): SQTIHQWPATLVQPVGSPLSLECTVEGTSNPNLYWYRQAAGRGLQLLFYSVGIGQISSEVPQNLSASRPQDRQFILSSKKLLLSDSGFYLCAWRGQTYGQYFGPGTRLTVT.

V gene TRBV6-5 combines with J gene TRBJ2-7; 9 bases fit TRBD1. V shed 5 bases and J 7 bases; nucleotides not matched to a gene: 9. Per germline, CDR1 MNHEY and CDR2 SVGAGI. This CDR3 region has 14 residues. The CDR3 region has the DNA TGTGCCAGCAGTGCTGACCCGACAGGGGGAGAGCAGTACTTC. Its translation: CASSADPTGGEQYF.

The chain has TRBV10-3 and TRBJ1-1; D not resolved. The CDR3 totals 14 residues. V gave up 4 bases and J gave up 4 bases, with 13 bases separating them. The germline V gene has CDR1 ENHRY and CDR2 SYGVKD. The CDR3 DNA is TGTGCCATCAGTGGAACCCTGGGAACCACTGAAGCTTTCTTT. Its protein is CAISGTLGTTEAFF.

This sequence joins TRBV6-6 and TRBJ2-7; D tentatively reads TRBD1 or TRBD2 (5 bases each). V was clipped by 6 bases and J by 3 bases, with 15 bases between them. CDR3 length: 14 amino acids. Germline-derived CDR1 and CDR2 are MNHNY and SVGAGI (reference sequence). This CDR3 reads CASRQDGGGYEQYF. The CDR3 coding sequence is TGTGCCAGCAGACAGGACGGAGGAGGCTACGAGCAGTACTTC.

The chain recombines TRBV2 with TRBJ2-1; tentative D call: TRBD2 (6 bases). CDR3 length: 15 residues. Germline loops: CDR1 SNHLY, CDR2 FYNNEI. V lost 5 bases and J 6 bases, leaving 17 bases between the germline ends. The CDR3 DNA is TGTGCCAGCAGTCGGTCTAGCGTTCAGGGCAATGAGCAGTTCTTC. Protein: CASSRSSVQGNEQFF.

The rearrangement uses TRBV5-1 and TRBJ2-5; possible D gene TRBD1, 5 bases. With the DNA end fitting TRBJ2-7 better, the J assignment may be wrong. From germline, CDR1 is SGHRS and CDR2 YFSETQ. The CDR3 extends over 12 amino acids. As DNA, the CDR3 is TGCGCCAGCAGCTCCAGGGTCTACGAGCAGTACTTC. It codes for CASSSRVYEQYF.